This passage covers 14 T cell receptor beta chains from one sample sequenced in a study of blood T cell repertoires in COVID-19. Using immunoSEQ multiplex PCR, the repertoire was profiled, and TCRdb retains in-frame clones only, with some absent. The data contain some 150,000 clones, around 83% of them singletons. Sequencing was done on a sample of peripheral blood. The source is a human donor in a cohort sampled during active COVID-19.

This chain connects TRBV7-9 to TRBJ2-1; 12 bases are a match to TRBD2. V lost 5 bases and J lost 9; bases outside the gene matches: 11. CDR1 SEHNR and CDR2 FQNEAQ come from the germline V gene (reference sequence). The CDR3 contains 16 residues. CDR3 amino acids: CASSTRLAGALSEQFF. The CDR3 coding sequence is TGTGCCAGCAGCACCCGACTAGCGGGAGCCCTCAGTGAGCAGTTCTTC. The whole variable domain, remainder taken from reference TRBV7-9 and TRBJ2-1, is DTGVSQNPRHKITKRGQNVTFRCDPISEHNRLYWYRQTLGQGPEFLTYFQNEAQLEKSRLLSDRFSAERPKGSFSTLEIQRTEQGDSAMYLCASSTRLAGALSEQFFGPGTRLTVL.

The chain employs TRBV4-2 and TRBJ1-1; no clear D. The CDR3 has 14 amino acids. The V end lost 0 bases, the J end lost 11 bases, and 16 bases lay between the germline ends. CDR1 LGHNA and CDR2 YNFKEQ come from the germline V gene. The DNA for the CDR3 is TGTGCCAGCAGCCAAGAGTCGGTTAGGACGGGGGCTTTCTTT. Its translation is CASSQESVRTGAFF.

The CDR3 DNA is TGTGCCAGCGCCCTTCCAAGCGGGAGTCACGGTGAGCAGTTCTTC. This translates into CASALPSGSHGEQFF. The V call is TRBV7-9, the J call TRBJ2-1, with TRBD2 identical over 8 bases. This CDR3 has 15 residues. V gave up 8 bases and J gave up 9 bases; unmatched junction bases: 15. CDR1 is SEHNR, CDR2 FQNEAQ, per germline (reference sequence). The full variable domain, completed using reference TRBV7-9 and TRBJ2-1, is DTGVSQNPRHKITKRGQNVTFRCDPISEHNRLYWYRQTLGQGPEFLTYFQNEAQLEKSRLLSDRFSAERPKGSFSTLEIQRTEQGDSAMYLCASALPSGSHGEQFFGPGTRLTVL.

J is TRBJ2-7 and V is TRBV18; 8 bases fit TRBD1. Germline CDR1 and CDR2: KGHSH and LQKENI. CDR3 length: 14 amino acids. Trimming at V came to 5 bases and at J to 4 bases, leaving 7 bases not matched to a gene. This CDR3 is CASSSPGGRYEQYF. Here the CDR3 DNA reads TGTGCCAGCTCATCCCCAGGGGGCCGTTACGAGCAGTACTTC.

CDR3 in amino acids: CASMSGATSGNTIYF. CDR3 in DNA: TGCGCCAGCATGTCAGGGGCAACCTCTGGAAACACCATATATTTT. This chain uses TRBV5-1 with TRBJ1-3; tentatively, D is TRBD1 (6 bases). In germline, CDR1 is SGHRS, CDR2 YFSETQ. The CDR3 is 15 amino acids. The V end lost 6 bases, the J end lost 0 bases, and 13 bases lay between the germline ends.

In this sample, this clone turned up a few times. DNA of the CDR3: TGCGCCAGCAAGGGAGGGACAGGGAACTATGGCTACACCTTC. Translation gives CASKGGTGNYGYTF. J is TRBJ1-2 and V is TRBV5-1; 9 nucleotides match TRBD1. The CDR3 runs 14 residues. The J segment lost 2 bases and the V segment lost 6 bases, leaving 5 bases of the junction unmatched. Per germline, CDR1 SGHRS and CDR2 YFSETQ.

The chain joins TRBV28 to TRBJ1-5, with D possibly matching TRBD1 (6 bases). In germline, CDR1 is MDHEN, CDR2 SYDVKM. Deletions cut 8 bases from V and 4 bases from J, with 9 bases between. The CDR3 totals 12 residues. CDR3 DNA: TGTGCCAGCTGGACAGTAAATCAGCCCCAGCATTTT. Translated: CASWTVNQPQHF.

J is TRBJ2-1 and V is TRBV7-2; 8 bases line up with TRBD2. The CDR3 is 17 residues long. V trimming: 4 bases; J trimming: 0 bases; junction bases outside the gene matches: 8. Germline CDR1 reads SGHTA; CDR2 reads FQGNSA. CDR3 DNA sequence: TGTGCCAGCAGCTCTACTAGCGGTTCGAGCTCCTACAATGAGCAGTTCTTC. Translation gives CASSSTSGSSSYNEQFF.

This rearrangement joins TRBV19 to TRBJ1-5; D is ambiguous. Germline values: CDR1 LNHDA, CDR2 SQIVND (reference sequence). Trimming took off 3 bases at V and 4 bases at J, with 13 bases between the two ends. The CDR3 is made up of 15 amino acids. The CDR3 protein is CASSIDRAWNQPQHF. The CDR3 DNA is TGTGCCAGTAGTATTGATCGAGCCTGGAATCAGCCCCAGCATTTT. The full variable domain, completed using reference TRBV19 and TRBJ1-5, is DGGITQSPKYLFRKEGQNVTLSCEQNLNHDAMYWYRQDPGQGLRLIYYSQIVNDFQKGDIAEGYSVSREKKESFPLTVTSAQKNPTAFYLCASSIDRAWNQPQHFGDGTRLSIL.

This chain links TRBV5-8 with TRBJ1-2; D unresolved. There are 13 residues in the CDR3. Germline V lookup: CDR1 SGHTS, CDR2 YDEGEE. V was cut by 1 base and J by 5 bases, with 9 bases left in between. CDR3 protein: CASSLYGEYGYTF. DNA for the CDR3: TGTGCCAGCAGCTTGTACGGGGAGTATGGCTACACCTTC.

The rearrangement joins TRBV28 to TRBJ2-1, with TRBD1 matching over 7 bases. The CDR3 sequence is 12 residues long. The V gene end was trimmed by 6 bases and the J gene end by 5 bases; junction bases not matched to a gene: 1. Germline V lookup: CDR1 MDHEN, CDR2 SYDVKM. CDR3 in DNA: TGTGCCAGCAGGACAGGGAACAATGAGCAGTTCTTC. Encoded protein: CASRTGNNEQFF.

The CDR3 sequence is CASGLTYEQYF. The CDR3 region has the DNA TGTGCTAGTGGTCTAACCTACGAGCAGTACTTC. This rearrangement joins TRBV12-5 to TRBJ2-7; D is uncertain. The CDR3 has 11 residues. Germline CDR1 LGHNT, CDR2 FRNRAP. Trimming took off 5 bases at V and 2 bases at J, with 4 bases between the two ends.

This sequence joins TRBV7-9 and TRBJ2-1; 8 bases align to TRBD1. V dropped 4 bases and J dropped 10; count of bases not matched to a gene: 6. Looked up from germline, CDR1 is SEHNR and CDR2 is FQNEAQ (reference sequence). This CDR3 contains 13 residues. CDR3 nucleotides: TGTGCCAGCAGCTCCAGGGGGCCAGAGGAGCAGTTCTTC. Its protein is CASSSRGPEEQFF.

This clone is a singleton in its sample. The chain combines TRBV19 with TRBJ2-1, with 8 bases lining up with TRBD2. Trimming cost V 3 bases and J 3 bases; bases outside gene matches: 7. The CDR3 spans 16 residues. Germline V CDR1 and CDR2: LNHDA, SQIVND (reference sequence). The CDR3 bases are TGTGCCAGTAGTATTGGGGCGGGAGGTCGCTACAATGAGCAGTTCTTC. It yields the protein CASSIGAGGRYNEQFF. Using reference TRBV19 and TRBJ2-1 for the parts outside the CDR3, the full variable domain is DGGITQSPKYLFRKEGQNVTLSCEQNLNHDAMYWYRQDPGQGLRLIYYSQIVNDFQKGDIAEGYSVSREKKESFPLTVTSAQKNPTAFYLCASSIGAGGRYNEQFFGPGTRLTVL.